This T cell receptor (beta chain) was sequenced during a study of blood T cell repertoires in COVID-19. Study details: Sample material is recorded as cDNA or gDNA derived from T cells, B-cell-depleted T cells, or PBMCs.

Sequencing was performed with immunoSEQ multiplex PCR; in TCRdb, only in-frame clones are kept and a portion is missing. The sample gives 150,000 or so clones, approximately 84% of which show up once; about 24% is in the top ten. CDR1 is MNHNY and CDR2 is SVGAGI in the germline V gene (reference sequence). The V end lost 8 bases, the J end lost 8 bases, and 15 bases lay between the germline ends. The CDR3 runs 12 residues. Material for sequencing was peripheral blood. The chain couples TRBV6-6 to TRBJ1-2; D not certain. The receptor was isolated from a woman of 80 years or more with acute or convalescent COVID-19. The CDR3 is CASLTAAGGYTF. The DNA of the CDR3 is TGTGCCAGCTTAACGGCAGCCGGGGGCTACACCTTC.